One sample yielded the 29 T cell receptor beta chains listed below, sequenced in a study of T cell responses to AZD1222 COVID-19 vaccine. Generated by immunoSEQ multiplex PCR, the TCRdb table keeps only in-frame clones and is missing some. The data hold some 86,000 clones, with 65% to 85% observed a single time. The source material was peripheral blood, sampled on day 0 of AZD1222 vaccination. The receptors here all came from an adult in good health.

The J gene is TRBJ2-1, the V gene TRBV7-2, with D possibly being TRBD2 (5 bases). Germline loops: CDR1 SGHTA, CDR2 FQGNSA. This CDR3 is 17 amino acids long. The V end was cut by 3 bases, the J end by 0 bases, with 15 bases between. CDR3 coding DNA: TGTGCCAGCAGCTTGCGCGGGTTCTCCAGCTCCTACAATGAGCAGTTCTTC. As protein: CASSLRGFSSSYNEQFF.

The V call is TRBV6-5, the J call TRBJ1-1, with 11 bases matching TRBD1. CDR1 and CDR2 (germline): MNHEY, SVGAGI. The CDR3 consists of 15 residues. With 1 base clipped from V and 8 bases from J, the junction kept 6 bases outside the gene matches. The CDR3 coding sequence is TGTGCCAGCAGTTACTACGAAGGACAGGGGGCAGAAGCTTTCTTT. This translates into CASSYYEGQGAEAFF.

The V and J genes are TRBV11-2 and TRBJ2-1, with 10 positions matching TRBD2. Unmatched junction bases numbered 8, after V lost 3 bases and J lost 6 bases. The CDR3 consists of 16 residues. Germline CDR1 and CDR2: SGHAT and FQNNGV. In DNA, the CDR3 is TGTGCCAGCAGCTTGAAACTAGCGGGAAGGTTCAATGAGCAGTTCTTC. It specifies CASSLKLAGRFNEQFF. The variable domain in full, completed from reference TRBV11-2 and TRBJ2-1, reads EAGVAQSPRYKIIEKRQSVAFWCNPISGHATLYWYQQILGQGPKLLIQFQNNGVVDDSQLPKDRFSAERLKGVDSTLKIQPAKLEDSAVYLCASSLKLAGRFNEQFFGPGTRLTVL.

This chain uses TRBV7-2 with TRBJ2-7, with D tentatively TRBD2 (6 bases). Per germline, CDR1 SGHTA and CDR2 FQGNSA. V lost 1 base and J lost 0, with 10 bases in between. The CDR3 runs to 15 residues. The CDR3 DNA reads TGTGCCAGCAGCTTAGTTGGAGGGAGCTCCTACGAGCAGTACTTC. It yields the protein CASSLVGGSSYEQYF.

This chain links TRBV24-1 with TRBJ2-1, with a weak D call TRBD1 (6 bases). Germline V gene data show CDR1 as KGHDR and CDR2 as SFDVKD. The CDR3 consists of 13 residues. V lost 11 bases and J 6 bases, leaving 16 bases between the germline ends. The CDR3 loop reads CANTRDIFNEQFF. The CDR3 DNA follows: TGTGCCAATACCCGGGACATATTCAATGAGCAGTTCTTC.

The rearrangement joins TRBV30 to TRBJ1-1; D gene unclear. Germline CDR1 reads GTSNPN; CDR2 reads SVGIG (reference sequence). This CDR3 has 14 residues. V gave up 2 bases and J gave up 0 bases, with 10 bases separating them. As DNA, the CDR3 is TGTGCCTGGAGTCGTGACAACATGAACACTGAAGCTTTCTTT. Its translation: CAWSRDNMNTEAFF.

CDR3 protein: CASATPGQGIDTQYF. The CDR3 region has the DNA TGTGCCAGCGCCACCCCGGGACAGGGGATAGATACGCAGTATTTT. The rearrangement joins TRBV27 to TRBJ2-3, with 10 bases that match TRBD1. Germline values: CDR1 MNHEY, CDR2 SMNVEV (reference sequence). The CDR3 has 15 amino acids. The V segment lost 8 bases and the J segment 5 bases; nucleotides outside the gene matches: 10.

The chain joins TRBV5-1 to TRBJ1-1; weak D call: TRBD1 (6 bases). The CDR3 spans 17 residues. In germline, CDR1 is SGHRS, CDR2 YFSETQ. The ends were cut back, 2 bases at V and 0 bases at J, with 17 bases in the middle. CDR3 amino acids: CASSFRPGTLMNTEAFF. As DNA, the CDR3 is TGCGCCAGCAGCTTCCGACCCGGGACACTCATGAACACTGAAGCTTTCTTT.

This chain links TRBV11-2 with TRBJ2-5, with TRBD2 matching over 7 bases. The CDR3 contains 14 residues. Germline CDR1 SGHAT, CDR2 FQNNGV. J gave up 5 bases and V 3 bases, and 6 bases lay outside the gene matches. This CDR3 is CASSFASGGETQYF. As DNA, the CDR3 is TGTGCCAGCAGCTTTGCTAGCGGCGGGGAGACCCAGTACTTC.

This chain uses TRBV30 with TRBJ1-2; tentatively, D is TRBD1 (5 bases). The V gene's germline CDR1 is GTSNPN and CDR2 SVGIG (reference sequence). Between the trimmed V and J ends, which lost 5 bases and 3 bases, there was a span of 16 bases. The CDR3 sequence is 14 residues long. The CDR3: CAWGSQGRYYGYTF. In DNA, the CDR3 is TGTGCCTGGGGCTCCCAGGGACGATACTATGGCTACACCTTC.

The chain combines TRBV27 with TRBJ1-6, with TRBD1 identical over 10 bases. Trimming at V came to 4 bases and at J to 9 bases, leaving 3 bases not matched to a gene. The CDR3 totals 14 residues. Germline V gene data show CDR1 as MNHEY and CDR2 as SMNVEV (reference sequence). In DNA, the CDR3 is TGTGCCAGCAGTTCCCGGGACAGGGGTTCACCCCTCCACTTT. It codes for CASSSRDRGSPLHF.

This sequence joins TRBV19 and TRBJ1-6; 8 bases agree with TRBD1. In germline, CDR1 is LNHDA, CDR2 SQIVND (reference sequence). V trimming: 6 bases; J trimming: 3 bases; junction bases outside the gene matches: 1. The CDR3 has 14 amino acids. CDR3 in amino acids: CASSGTGYNSPLHF. CDR3 in DNA: TGTGCCAGTAGCGGGACAGGCTATAATTCACCCCTCCACTTT.

The rearrangement links TRBV7-8 to TRBJ1-4; 9 bases align to TRBD1. V lost 5 bases to trimming and J lost 2 bases; unmatched junction nucleotides: 3. The CDR3 spans 15 residues. Germline V gene data show CDR1 as SGHVS and CDR2 as FQNEAQ. The CDR3, as DNA: TGTGCCAGCAGCCTAGGACAGGGGACTAATGAAAAACTGTTTTTT. It yields the protein CASSLGQGTNEKLFF.

The chain links TRBV11-2 to TRBJ2-2; possibly TRBD1 for D (5 bases). V lost 0 bases and J 7 bases, leaving 18 bases between the germline ends. Germline V CDR1 and CDR2: SGHAT, FQNNGV. The CDR3 consists of 17 residues. In DNA, the CDR3 is TGTGCCAGCAGCTTAGATCAGGGATCGAGGTTGAGCGGGGAGCTGTTTTTT. This translates into CASSLDQGSRLSGELFF. The full variable domain, rest sourced from reference TRBV11-2 and TRBJ2-2, is EAGVAQSPRYKIIEKRQSVAFWCNPISGHATLYWYQQILGQGPKLLIQFQNNGVVDDSQLPKDRFSAERLKGVDSTLKIQPAKLEDSAVYLCASSLDQGSRLSGELFFGEGSRLTVL.

This chain joins TRBV6-5 and TRBJ2-5; tentatively, D is TRBD1 or TRBD2 (6 bases each). V gave up 2 bases and J gave up 5 bases, with 12 bases separating them. There are 14 residues in the CDR3. Looked up from germline, CDR1 is MNHEY and CDR2 is SVGAGI. As DNA, the CDR3 is TGTGCCAGCAGTTACGGGGGGCAGTTGGAGACCCAGTACTTC. This encodes CASSYGGQLETQYF.

The V call is TRBV6-5, the J call TRBJ2-7; D tentatively fits TRBD1 or TRBD2 (5 bases each). This CDR3 region has 13 residues. Per germline, CDR1 MNHEY and CDR2 SVGAGI. V shed 2 bases and J shed 6 bases, with 11 bases lying between them. The CDR3 nucleotides read TGTGCCAGCAGTTACCCCGGGGCGTTCGAGCAGTACTTC. Amino acid sequence: CASSYPGAFEQYF.

The rearrangement joins TRBV5-1 to TRBJ2-2; unclear D gene. Trimming removed 3 bases at V and 5 bases at J, with 11 bases between. CDR1 is SGHRS, CDR2 YFSETQ, per germline. CDR3 size: 14 residues. CDR3 in amino acids: CASSYGPQTGELFF. The CDR3 coding sequence is TGCGCCAGCAGCTACGGGCCCCAGACCGGGGAGCTGTTTTTT. The variable domain in full, with the rest retrieved from reference TRBV5-1 and TRBJ2-2, is KAGVTQTPRYLIKTRGQQVTLSCSPISGHRSVSWYQQTPGQGLQFLFEYFSETQRNKGNFPGRFSGRQFSNSRSEMNVSTLELGDSALYLCASSYGPQTGELFFGEGSRLTVL.

The CDR3 DNA reads as TGTGCCAGCAAGGGCGGAAGCGGGGGGCCCCTCTCCTACAATGAGCAGTTCTTC. As protein: CASKGGSGGPLSYNEQFF. The chain uses TRBV5-4 and TRBJ2-1; TRBD2 agrees at 9 bases. Germline CDR1 SGHNT, CDR2 YYREEE (reference sequence). V lost 6 bases, J lost 0 bases, and 13 bases stayed unmatched. The CDR3 is 18 residues long.

The chain couples TRBV30 to TRBJ1-2, with a tentative D call TRBD1 (5 bases). The CDR3 loop spans 12 amino acids. Trimming cost V 1 base and J 6 bases, with 9 bases left between them. Germline V gene sequence: CDR1 GTSNPN, CDR2 SVGIG (reference sequence). The CDR3 is CAWSAQGHGYTF. The DNA of the CDR3 is TGTGCCTGGAGTGCCCAGGGTCATGGCTACACCTTC.

The J gene is TRBJ2-7, the V gene TRBV7-9, with no clear D. Germline CDR1 and CDR2: SEHNR and FQNEAQ (reference sequence). The CDR3 extends over 11 amino acids. The germline V and J ends were trimmed by 5 bases and 5 bases, with 7 bases remaining between them. As DNA, the CDR3 is TGTGCCAGCAGCAAGCTCGACGAGCAGTACTTC. Protein product: CASSKLDEQYF.

The gene calls are TRBV5-1 and TRBJ1-1; TRBD1 might be the D (5 bases). The CDR3 length is 13 residues. V lost 4 bases and J 5 bases, leaving 12 bases between the germline ends. Germline V gives CDR1 SGHRS, CDR2 YFSETQ. DNA of the CDR3: TGCGCCAGCAGCCCAGACAGTGGGACTGAAGCTTTCTTT. Amino acids: CASSPDSGTEAFF.

The rearrangement links TRBV5-5 to TRBJ2-7; 9 bases are a match to TRBD1. V shed 0 bases, J shed 5 bases, and the junction held 6 bases outside the gene matches. The germline CDR1 and CDR2 sequences are SGHKS and YYEKEE (reference sequence). This CDR3 is built from 15 residues. CDR3 in DNA: TGTGCCAGCAGCTTGGTTGGGACAGGGAACCACGAGCAGTACTTC. Protein product: CASSLVGTGNHEQYF.

The rearrangement uses TRBV7-8 and TRBJ1-5; D gene ambiguous. Germline V CDR1 and CDR2: SGHVS, FQNEAQ. The CDR3 has 15 residues. V was pared by 2 bases and J by 6 bases, with 14 bases between. DNA of the CDR3: TGTGCCAGCAGCTTATCGGCAGTCCTTATTCAGCCCCAGCATTTT. Its protein product is CASSLSAVLIQPQHF.

This sequence joins TRBV29-1 and TRBJ2-7, with 8 bases matching TRBD2. The ends lost 5 bases at V and 4 bases at J; junction bases unmatched: 10. CDR3 length: 14 residues. Germline-derived CDR1 and CDR2 are SQVTM and ANQGSEA. DNA for the CDR3: TGCAGCGTTTCCTCAGCGGGAGCCCGGTACGAGCAGTACTTC. Encoded protein: CSVSSAGARYEQYF.

The V and J genes are TRBV5-1 and TRBJ2-7, with 8 bases lining up with TRBD1. The CDR3 length is 14 residues. Unmatched junction bases numbered 4, after V lost 0 bases and J lost 5 bases. Germline V CDR1 and CDR2: SGHRS, YFSETQ. CDR3 coding DNA: TGCGCCAGCAGCTTGGTTCAGGGGGCCAACGAGCAGTACTTC. This translates into CASSLVQGANEQYF.

In this sample, this clone turned up once. The V gene is TRBV4-1, the J gene TRBJ1-3; D remains unclear. Trimming pared 1 base from V and 4 bases from J, leaving 14 bases between. The germline CDR1 and CDR2 sequences are MGHRA and YSYEKL. The CDR3 is 16 amino acids. The CDR3 DNA follows: TGCGCCAGCAGCCAAGGGACGGGTGCGGAAGGAAACACCATATATTTT. Encoded protein: CASSQGTGAEGNTIYF.

V gene TRBV30 combines with J gene TRBJ2-2, with D perhaps TRBD1 (5 bases). Germline-derived CDR1 and CDR2 are GTSNPN and SVGIG (reference sequence). The CDR3 spans 13 residues. V lost 3 bases and J 5 bases, leaving 10 bases between the germline ends. CDR3 nucleotides: TGTGCCTGGAGCGAAAGGGGAACCGGGGAGCTGTTTTTT. This sequence encodes CAWSERGTGELFF. Complete variable domain (other parts from reference TRBV30 and TRBJ2-2): SQTIHQWPATLVQPVGSPLSLECTVEGTSNPNLYWYRQAAGRGLQLLFYSVGIGQISSEVPQNLSASRPQDRQFILSSKKLLLSDSGFYLCAWSERGTGELFFGEGSRLTVL.

The rearrangement joins TRBV5-1 to TRBJ2-3; D is perhaps TRBD2 (7 bases). CDR3 length: 16 residues. Germline V gives CDR1 SGHRS, CDR2 YFSETQ. Deletions cut 0 bases from V and 3 bases from J, with 14 bases between. CDR3 in amino acids: CASSLVGGPSTDTQYF. CDR3 bases: TGCGCCAGCAGCTTGGTGGGGGGGCCGTCGACAGATACGCAGTATTTT.

The chain carries TRBV6-5 and TRBJ2-7; D not resolved. V was trimmed by 0 bases and J by 7 bases, leaving 10 bases between them. The CDR3 is 13 amino acids. Germline V gives CDR1 MNHEY, CDR2 SVGAGI. The DNA for the CDR3 is TGTGCCAGCAGTTACTCGTTAGCTGGTGAGCAGTACTTC. Amino acids: CASSYSLAGEQYF.